This entry is about one TCR beta chain. From the reads, TCRdb called clonotypes with MiXCR, one entry per CDR3 protein. This sample yields more than 400,000 distinct CDR3 sequences, of which 26% are seen a single time; about 13% belongs to the top ten. This specimen belongs to a study of T cell repertoires in cytomegalovirus infection. Trimming removed 7 bases at V and 8 bases at J, with 17 bases between. CDR3 length equals 13 residues. Germline V gene sequence: CDR1 SNHLY, CDR2 FYNNEI. This TCR was sampled from a human donor in good health (CMV status not recorded). Some clones in this sample may be carry-over from other donors' samples. The chain joins TRBV2 to TRBJ1-2; D gene uncertain. Sequencing was done on a sample of PBMCs. CDR3 nucleotide sequence: TGTGCCAGCATGGACGGTACCTATGGCGGCTACACCTTC. Protein sequence: CASMDGTYGGYTF.